Shown below are 15 T cell receptor beta chains from a single sample sequenced in a study of shared clonotypes between healthy human individuals. The data were produced by immunoSEQ multiplex PCR, yet TCRdb's version contains in-frame clones alone and is incomplete. Here the sample spans around 2,100,000 clones, roughly 94% being singletons. It was CD45RO-negative cells, positively selected for CCR7, that made up naive CD8 cells, with terminally differentiated effector memory CD45RA+ cells excluded. Sequenced: naive CD8+ T cells sorted from blood. The receptors stem from a man aged 18 to 30 in good health.

This clone was seen just once. The chain links TRBV27 to TRBJ2-2; TRBD2 aligns across 8 bases. The J segment lost 6 bases and the V segment lost 4 bases, leaving 13 bases of the junction unmatched. The length of the CDR3 is 17 residues. Germline V gene lookup returns CDR1 MNHEY and CDR2 SMNVEV (reference sequence). The CDR3 sequence: CASSSALGAGAPGELFF. As DNA, the CDR3 is TGTGCCAGCAGTTCCGCTTTAGGAGCGGGAGCTCCCGGGGAGCTGTTTTTT.

CDR3 in DNA: TGCGCCAGCAGCCAAGGGAGACGGGAATTTCAACCCCTCCACTTT. It yields the protein CASSQGRREFQPLHF. V gene TRBV4-1 combines with J gene TRBJ1-6; the D is unclear. This CDR3 is 15 amino acids long. Germline V gene sequence: CDR1 MGHRA, CDR2 YSYEKL. Trimming removed 1 base at V and 12 bases at J, with 16 bases between.

The rearrangement uses TRBV4-1 and TRBJ1-6; the D gene is possibly TRBD1 (6 bases). CDR3 size: 16 residues. The V end lost 0 bases, the J end lost 7 bases, and 13 bases lay between the germline ends. Germline CDR1 MGHRA, CDR2 YSYEKL. The CDR3 DNA reads as TGCGCCAGCAGCCAAGATCCAGGGGTAGGGAATTCACCCCTCCACTTT. It specifies CASSQDPGVGNSPLHF.

The rearrangement joins TRBV9 to TRBJ2-7; possible D gene TRBD1, 5 bases. The CDR3 is 14 residues long. With 4 bases removed from V and 4 bases from J, the gap between germline ends came to 15 bases. The germline V gene has CDR1 SGDLS and CDR2 YYNGEE. CDR3 nucleotides: TGTGCCAGCAGCCCTTGGGCAGGGTGGTACGAGCAGTACTTC. It translates to CASSPWAGWYEQYF.

The chain links TRBV11-3 to TRBJ2-1; 12 bases match TRBD2. This CDR3 has 15 amino acids. CDR1 is SGHNT, CDR2 YENEEA, per germline. With V trimmed by 3 bases and J by 5 bases, 2 bases remained unmatched. The CDR3 region is CASSLTSGSDNEQFF. CDR3 bases: TGTGCCAGCAGCTTGACTAGCGGGAGTGACAATGAGCAGTTCTTC. The full variable domain, completed using reference TRBV11-3 and TRBJ2-1, is EAGVVQSPRYKIIEKKQPVAFWCNPISGHNTLYWYLQNLGQGPELLIRYENEEAVDDSQLPKDRFSAERLKGVDSTLKIQPAELGDSAVYLCASSLTSGSDNEQFFGPGTRLTVL.

A single count supports this clone. Other DNA sequences of this sample code for an identical CDR3. The chain uses TRBV7-9 and TRBJ2-7, with 10 bases fitting TRBD2. This CDR3 is 15 amino acids long. J was trimmed by 1 base and V by 6 bases; bases with no gene match: 6. CDR1 and CDR2 from the germline V gene are SEHNR and FQNEAQ (reference sequence). CDR3 bases: TGTGCCAGCAGTCCGCTAGCGGGAGTATCCTACGAGCAGTACTTC. Translating gives CASSPLAGVSYEQYF. Variable domain in full (rest from reference TRBV7-9 and TRBJ2-7): DTGVSQNPRHKITKRGQNVTFRCDPISEHNRLYWYRQTLGQGPEFLTYFQNEAQLEKSRLLSDRFSAERPKGSFSTLEIQRTEQGDSAMYLCASSPLAGVSYEQYFGPGTRLTVT.

This clone was observed a few times. V gene TRBV5-4 combines with J gene TRBJ2-1; D gene unclear. The germline CDR1 and CDR2 sequences are SGHNT and YYREEE (reference sequence). Deletions cut 2 bases from V and 6 bases from J, with 3 bases between. The CDR3 has 11 amino acids. CDR3 sequence reads: CASSFANEQFF. In nucleotides, the CDR3 is TGTGCCAGCAGCTTCGCCAATGAGCAGTTCTTC.

J is TRBJ1-1 and V is TRBV6-1; TRBD1 might be the D (6 bases). This CDR3 comprises 13 residues. Germline CDR1 and CDR2: MNHNS and SASEGT. The V gene lost 5 bases and the J gene lost 2 bases, with 9 bases spanning the gap. This CDR3 is CASSKGGNTEAFF. The CDR3, as DNA: TGTGCCAGCAGTAAGGGGGGAAACACTGAAGCTTTCTTT.

This chain uses TRBV11-2 with TRBJ2-7, with D perhaps TRBD1 or TRBD2 (5 bases each). Looked up from germline, CDR1 is SGHAT and CDR2 is FQNNGV. The ends were cut back, 4 bases at V and 3 bases at J, with 10 bases in the middle. The CDR3 has 13 amino acids. This CDR3 is CASSSRGGYEQYF. CDR3 sequence (DNA): TGTGCCAGCAGCTCCCGGGGCGGCTACGAGCAGTACTTC.

In regard to this clone: Different DNA sequences within this sample yield the same CDR3. The V and J genes are TRBV29-1 and TRBJ2-7, with a tentative D call TRBD2 (5 bases). The germline V gene encodes CDR1 SQVTM and CDR2 ANQGSEA. V lost 6 bases and J lost 3, with 12 bases in between. This CDR3 has 12 amino acids. The DNA for the CDR3 is TGCAGCGTGGAGGACGGCGACTACGAGCAGTACTTC. Translated, it gives CSVEDGDYEQYF.

With respect to this clone: The junction departs from germline at one end; a sequencing error may be responsible. This chain connects TRBV6-5 to TRBJ1-5; 8 nucleotides match TRBD1. Germline-derived CDR1 and CDR2 are MNHEY and SVGAGI. The CDR3 has 14 residues. DNA of the CDR3: TGTGCCAGCACTTACGCAGGGGGCGCGTCCCCCCAGCATTTT. It encodes CASTYAGGASPQHF.

This chain joins TRBV10-1 and TRBJ2-7; TRBD1 is a possible D gene (5 bases). Germline V gene lookup returns CDR1 WNHNN and CDR2 SYGVQD (reference sequence). The CDR3 extends over 12 amino acids. Trimming shortened V by 4 bases and J by 3 bases, and 7 bases separated the two germline ends. In DNA, the CDR3 is TGCGCCAGCAGTGTAGGGGACTACGAGCAGTACTTC. This translates into CASSVGDYEQYF.

This chain uses TRBV6-5 with TRBJ2-7; 12 positions match TRBD2. CDR3 length equals 14 residues. V gave up 5 bases and J gave up 4 bases; unmatched junction bases: 3. CDR1 is MNHEY, CDR2 SVGAGI, per germline. In DNA, the CDR3 is TGTGCCAGCAGTATGACTAGCGGGAGTTACGAGCAGTACTTC. It codes for CASSMTSGSYEQYF.

The chain couples TRBV6-5 to TRBJ2-5; tentative D call: TRBD2 (6 bases). CDR1 is MNHEY and CDR2 is SVGAGI in the germline V gene. Trimming removed 2 bases from V and 4 bases from J, with 11 bases in between. The CDR3 consists of 14 residues. The CDR3 here is CASSYQGGGETQYF. In DNA form, the CDR3 reads TGTGCCAGCAGTTACCAGGGAGGAGGAGAGACCCAGTACTTC.

The chain employs TRBV2 and TRBJ2-3, with D perhaps TRBD1 (5 bases). The CDR3 totals 14 residues. The germline V gene encodes CDR1 SNHLY and CDR2 FYNNEI. V lost 10 bases, J lost 2 bases, and 16 bases lay in between. This CDR3 is CAINVRGATDTQYF. The CDR3 region has the DNA TGTGCCATTAACGTCCGTGGGGCCACAGATACGCAGTATTTT.